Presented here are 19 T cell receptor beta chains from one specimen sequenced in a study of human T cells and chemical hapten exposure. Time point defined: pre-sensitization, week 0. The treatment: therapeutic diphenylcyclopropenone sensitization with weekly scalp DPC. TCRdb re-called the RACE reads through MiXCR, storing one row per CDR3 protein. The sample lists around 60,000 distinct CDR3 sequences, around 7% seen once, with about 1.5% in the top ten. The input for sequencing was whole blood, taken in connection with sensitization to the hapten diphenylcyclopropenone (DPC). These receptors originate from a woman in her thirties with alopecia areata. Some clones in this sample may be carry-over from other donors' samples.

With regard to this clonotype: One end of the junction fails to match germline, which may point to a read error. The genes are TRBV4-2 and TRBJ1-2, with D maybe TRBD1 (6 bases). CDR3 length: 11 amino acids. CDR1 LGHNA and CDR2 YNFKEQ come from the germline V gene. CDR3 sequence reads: CASSQGDDRSF. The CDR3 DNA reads TGTGCCAGCAGCCAGGGGGACGACAGGTCCTTC.

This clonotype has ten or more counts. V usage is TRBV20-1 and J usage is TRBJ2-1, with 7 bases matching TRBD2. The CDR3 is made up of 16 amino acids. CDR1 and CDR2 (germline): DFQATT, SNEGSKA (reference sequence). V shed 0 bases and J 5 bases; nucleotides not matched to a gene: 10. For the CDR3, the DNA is TGCAGTGCTAGAGAGGACCCCCCGGGGGGTAACAATGAGCAGTTCTTC. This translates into CSAREDPPGGNNEQFF.

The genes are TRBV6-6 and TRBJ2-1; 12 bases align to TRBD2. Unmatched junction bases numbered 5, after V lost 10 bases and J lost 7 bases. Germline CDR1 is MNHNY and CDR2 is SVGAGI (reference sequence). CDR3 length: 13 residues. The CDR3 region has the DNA TGTGCCACCCGGACTAGCGGGGTAAATGAGCAGTTCTTC. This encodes CATRTSGVNEQFF.

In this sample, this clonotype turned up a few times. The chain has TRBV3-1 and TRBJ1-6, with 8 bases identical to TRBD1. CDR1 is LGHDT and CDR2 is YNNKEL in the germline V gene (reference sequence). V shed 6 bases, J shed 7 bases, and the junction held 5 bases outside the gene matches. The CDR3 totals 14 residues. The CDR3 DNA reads TGTGCCAGCAGACAGGGGGATTCGAATTCACCCCTCCACTTT. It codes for CASRQGDSNSPLHF.

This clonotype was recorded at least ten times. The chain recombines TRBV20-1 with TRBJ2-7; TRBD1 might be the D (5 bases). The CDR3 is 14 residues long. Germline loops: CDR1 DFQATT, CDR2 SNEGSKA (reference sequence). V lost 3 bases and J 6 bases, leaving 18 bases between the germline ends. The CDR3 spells CSARLSGSFLEQYF. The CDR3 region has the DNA TGCAGTGCTAGGCTGTCAGGGTCATTTCTCGAGCAGTACTTC.

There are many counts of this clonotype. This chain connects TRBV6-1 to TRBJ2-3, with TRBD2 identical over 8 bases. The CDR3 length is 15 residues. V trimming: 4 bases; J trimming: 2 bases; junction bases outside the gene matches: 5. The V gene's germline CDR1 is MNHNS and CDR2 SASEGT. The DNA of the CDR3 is TGTGCCAGCAGTGCTAGCGGGTCCTCCACAGATACGCAGTATTTT. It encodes CASSASGSSTDTQYF.

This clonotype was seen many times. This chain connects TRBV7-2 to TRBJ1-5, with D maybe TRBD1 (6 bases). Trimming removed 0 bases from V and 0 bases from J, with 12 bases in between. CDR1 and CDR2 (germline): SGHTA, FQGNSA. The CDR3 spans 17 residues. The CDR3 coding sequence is TGTGCCAGCAGCTTAGCCAGGGGCCTGTATAGCAATCAGCCCCAGCATTTT. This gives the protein CASSLARGLYSNQPQHF.

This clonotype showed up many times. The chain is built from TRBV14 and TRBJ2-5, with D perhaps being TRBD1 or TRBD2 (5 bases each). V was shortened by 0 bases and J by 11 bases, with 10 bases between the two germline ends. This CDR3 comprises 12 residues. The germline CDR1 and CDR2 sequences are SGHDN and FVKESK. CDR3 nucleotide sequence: TGTGCCAGCAGCCAAGAAGTGGGACGGCAGTACTTC. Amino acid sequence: CASSQEVGRQYF.

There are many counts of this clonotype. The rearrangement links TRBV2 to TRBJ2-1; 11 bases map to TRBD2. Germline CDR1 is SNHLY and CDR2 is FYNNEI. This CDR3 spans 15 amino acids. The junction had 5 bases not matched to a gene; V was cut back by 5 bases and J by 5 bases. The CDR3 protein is CASSRLAGTNNEQFF. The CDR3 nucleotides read TGTGCCAGCAGTCGACTAGCGGGGACTAACAATGAGCAGTTCTTC.

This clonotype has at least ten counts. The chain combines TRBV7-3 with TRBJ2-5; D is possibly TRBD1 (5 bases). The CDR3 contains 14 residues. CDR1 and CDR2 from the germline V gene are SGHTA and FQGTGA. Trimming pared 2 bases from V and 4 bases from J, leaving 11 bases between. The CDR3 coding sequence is TGTGCCAGCAGCTTATGGGCAGGGCGAGAGACCCAGTACTTC. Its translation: CASSLWAGRETQYF.

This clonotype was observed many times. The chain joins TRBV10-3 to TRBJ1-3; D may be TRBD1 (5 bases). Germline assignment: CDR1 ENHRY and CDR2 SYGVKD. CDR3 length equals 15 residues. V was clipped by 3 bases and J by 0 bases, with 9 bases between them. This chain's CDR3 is CAISDAGTSGNTIYF. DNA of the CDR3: TGTGCCATCAGTGATGCAGGGACCTCTGGAAACACCATATATTTT.

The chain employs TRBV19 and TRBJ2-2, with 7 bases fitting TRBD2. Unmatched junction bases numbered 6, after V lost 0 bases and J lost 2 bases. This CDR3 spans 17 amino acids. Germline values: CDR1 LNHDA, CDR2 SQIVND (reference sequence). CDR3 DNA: TGTGCCAGTAGTATAGATCCCCTAGCGGTAAACACCGGGGAGCTGTTTTTT. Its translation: CASSIDPLAVNTGELFF.

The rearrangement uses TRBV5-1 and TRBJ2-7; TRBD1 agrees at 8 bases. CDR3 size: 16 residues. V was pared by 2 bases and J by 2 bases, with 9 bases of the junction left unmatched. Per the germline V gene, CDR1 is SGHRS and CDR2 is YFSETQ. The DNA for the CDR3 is TGCGCCAGCAGCTTTGGGCTTACAGGGGGGACCTACGAGCAGTACTTC. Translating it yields CASSFGLTGGTYEQYF.

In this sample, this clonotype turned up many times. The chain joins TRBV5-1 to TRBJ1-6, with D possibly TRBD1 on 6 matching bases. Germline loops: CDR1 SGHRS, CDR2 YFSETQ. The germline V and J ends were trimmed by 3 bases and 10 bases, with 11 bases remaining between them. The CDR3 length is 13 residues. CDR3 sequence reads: CASSSDSDSPLHF. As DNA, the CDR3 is TGCGCCAGCAGCTCGGACAGCGACTCACCCCTCCACTTT.

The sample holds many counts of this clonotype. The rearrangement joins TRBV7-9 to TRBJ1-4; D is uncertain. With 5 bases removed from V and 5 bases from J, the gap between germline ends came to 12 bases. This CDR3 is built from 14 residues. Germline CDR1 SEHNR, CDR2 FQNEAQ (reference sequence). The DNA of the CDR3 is TGTGCCAGCAGCCCCGGACGGGTAAATGAAAAACTGTTTTTT. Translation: CASSPGRVNEKLFF. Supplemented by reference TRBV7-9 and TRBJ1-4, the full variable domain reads DTGVSQNPRHKITKRGQNVTFRCDPISEHNRLYWYRQTLGQGPEFLTYFQNEAQLEKSRLLSDRFSAERPKGSFSTLEIQRTEQGDSAMYLCASSPGRVNEKLFFGSGTQLSVL.

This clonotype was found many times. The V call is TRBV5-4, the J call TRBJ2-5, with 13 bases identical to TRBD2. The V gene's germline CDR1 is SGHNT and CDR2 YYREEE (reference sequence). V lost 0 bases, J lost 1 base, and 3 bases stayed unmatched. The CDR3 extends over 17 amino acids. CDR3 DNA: TGTGCCAGCAGCTTGGAGGGACTAGCGGGACCCCAAGAGACCCAGTACTTC. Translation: CASSLEGLAGPQETQYF.

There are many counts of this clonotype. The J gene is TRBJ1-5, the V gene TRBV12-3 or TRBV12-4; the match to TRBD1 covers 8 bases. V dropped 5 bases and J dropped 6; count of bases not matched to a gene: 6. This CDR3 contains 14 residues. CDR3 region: CASSRDRRRQPQHF. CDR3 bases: TGTGCCAGCAGTCGGGACAGGAGGCGTCAGCCCCAGCATTTT.

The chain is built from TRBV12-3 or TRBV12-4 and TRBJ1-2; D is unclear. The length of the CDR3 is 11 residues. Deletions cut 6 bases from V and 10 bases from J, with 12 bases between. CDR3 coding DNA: TGTGCCAGCAGCTATAAGCGGGCCTACACCTTC. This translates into CASSYKRAYTF.

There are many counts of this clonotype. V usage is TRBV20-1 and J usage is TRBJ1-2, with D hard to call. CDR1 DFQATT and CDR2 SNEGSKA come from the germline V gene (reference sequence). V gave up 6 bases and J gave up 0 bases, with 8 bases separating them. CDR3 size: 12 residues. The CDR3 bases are TGCAGTGCCAATGGAGCTAACTATGGCTACACCTTC. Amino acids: CSANGANYGYTF.